This T cell receptor (beta chain) was recovered during a study of cytomegalovirus exposure and HLA in healthy donors. Study context: Earlier findings included about 120 million unique TCR beta sequences obtained from about 179 million T cells. Study-wide results and limits: Common viral pathogens seemed to be connected with several of the most significant clusters, according to a later analysis.

Worth noting for this clone: The antigen is not known.

Primers included in the PCR were 60 Vbeta and 13 Jbeta primers. Some clones are missing from TCRdb's copy, which holds only in-frame ones; the method was immunoSEQ multiplex PCR. In the table there are 100,000 to 150,000 clones, over 70% of which are singletons. Germline V gives CDR1 SGHRS, CDR2 YFSETQ. The V and J ends lost 4 bases and 4 bases, in that order; junction bases with no gene match: 6. The CDR3 extends over 14 amino acids. This clonotype originated in a woman aged 50 to 60 in good health and CMV-seronegative. The chain links TRBV5-1 to TRBJ2-5; 8 bases match TRBD1. The sequencing sample was made of PBMCs. The CDR3 region is CASSRDRGGETQYF. DNA of the CDR3: TGCGCCAGCAGCCGTGACAGGGGCGGAGAGACCCAGTACTTC.